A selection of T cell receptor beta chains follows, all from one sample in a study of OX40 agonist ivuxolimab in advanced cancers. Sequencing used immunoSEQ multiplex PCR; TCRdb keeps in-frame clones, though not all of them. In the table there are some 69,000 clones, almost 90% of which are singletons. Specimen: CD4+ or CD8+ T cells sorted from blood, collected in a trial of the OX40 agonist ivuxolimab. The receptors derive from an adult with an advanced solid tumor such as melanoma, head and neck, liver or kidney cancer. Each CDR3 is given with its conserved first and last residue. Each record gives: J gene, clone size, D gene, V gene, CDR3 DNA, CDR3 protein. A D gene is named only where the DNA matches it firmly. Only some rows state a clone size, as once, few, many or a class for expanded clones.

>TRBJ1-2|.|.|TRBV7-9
TGTGCCAGCAGCCCTGGCGGGCTAAGGGGCTACACCTTC
CASSPGGLRGYTF
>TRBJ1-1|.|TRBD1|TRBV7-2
TGTGCCAGCAGCTTCACAGGGGGATACATGAACACTGAAGCTTTCTTT
CASSFTGGYMNTEAFF
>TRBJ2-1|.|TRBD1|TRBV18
TGTGCCAGCTCACGCAGGGGGCGTGGGCACAATGAGCAGTTCTTC
CASSRRGRGHNEQFF
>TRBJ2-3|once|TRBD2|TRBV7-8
TGTGCCAGCAGCTTACTACTAGCGGGCTTCACAGATACGCAGTATTTT
CASSLLLAGFTDTQYF
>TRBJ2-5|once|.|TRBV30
TGTGCCTGGGGATCGGGTAAAGGGGAGACCCAGTACTTC
CAWGSGKGETQYF
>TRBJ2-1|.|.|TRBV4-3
TGCGCCAGCAGCCTGAGACTTGAAGAGGGGCAGTTCTTC
CASSLRLEEGQFF
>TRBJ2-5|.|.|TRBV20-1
TGCAGTGCTAGTTTGTCAGAGACCCAGTACTTC
CSASLSETQYF
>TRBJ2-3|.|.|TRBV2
TGTGCCAGCCACCAAGTGGGAGCTGGCACAGATACGCAGTATTTT
CASHQVGAGTDTQYF
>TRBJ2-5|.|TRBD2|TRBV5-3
TGTGCCAGCAACCAGGGACTAGCGGAAAAGCAAGAGACCCAGTACTTC
CASNQGLAEKQETQYF
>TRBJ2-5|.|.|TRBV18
TGTGCCAGCTCACCAACTAGCTCAGGGACCCAGTACTTC
CASSPTSSGTQYF
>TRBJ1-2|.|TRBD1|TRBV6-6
TGTTCAACAGGGGGTAACTATGGCTACACCTTC
CSTGGNYGYTF
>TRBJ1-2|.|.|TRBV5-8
TGTGCCAGCAGCTTGGCTTTGTTCTCTGTTTATGGCTACACCTTC
CASSLALFSVYGYTF
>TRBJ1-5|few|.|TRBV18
TGTGCCAGCTCGGATGGATTAAGTCAGCCCCAGCATTTT
CASSDGLSQPQHF
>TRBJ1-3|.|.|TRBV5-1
TGCGCCAGCAGCTTGGCGACGGGCGGGGGAAACACCATATATTTT
CASSLATGGGNTIYF
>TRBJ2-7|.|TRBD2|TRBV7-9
TGTGCCAGCAGCTGGGCGGGGGTGAGAACTTACGAGCAGTACTTC
CASSWAGVRTYEQYF
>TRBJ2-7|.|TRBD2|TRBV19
TGTGCCAGTAGTATAAGCGGGAGGGCCTTCTACGAGCAGTACTTC
CASSISGRAFYEQYF
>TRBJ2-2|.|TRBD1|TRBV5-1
TGCGCCAGCAGCCCACCCGGGACAGGGGGGACCGGGGAGCTGTTTTTT
CASSPPGTGGTGELFF
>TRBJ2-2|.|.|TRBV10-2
TGCGCCAGCAGTGAGTCACAGTTACGGGCCGGGGAGCTGTTTTTT
CASSESQLRAGELFF
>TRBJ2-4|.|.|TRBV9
TGTGCCAGCAGCGTAGATAGCGGGACAGGTGGGGCAAACATTCAGTACTTC
CASSVDSGTGGANIQYF